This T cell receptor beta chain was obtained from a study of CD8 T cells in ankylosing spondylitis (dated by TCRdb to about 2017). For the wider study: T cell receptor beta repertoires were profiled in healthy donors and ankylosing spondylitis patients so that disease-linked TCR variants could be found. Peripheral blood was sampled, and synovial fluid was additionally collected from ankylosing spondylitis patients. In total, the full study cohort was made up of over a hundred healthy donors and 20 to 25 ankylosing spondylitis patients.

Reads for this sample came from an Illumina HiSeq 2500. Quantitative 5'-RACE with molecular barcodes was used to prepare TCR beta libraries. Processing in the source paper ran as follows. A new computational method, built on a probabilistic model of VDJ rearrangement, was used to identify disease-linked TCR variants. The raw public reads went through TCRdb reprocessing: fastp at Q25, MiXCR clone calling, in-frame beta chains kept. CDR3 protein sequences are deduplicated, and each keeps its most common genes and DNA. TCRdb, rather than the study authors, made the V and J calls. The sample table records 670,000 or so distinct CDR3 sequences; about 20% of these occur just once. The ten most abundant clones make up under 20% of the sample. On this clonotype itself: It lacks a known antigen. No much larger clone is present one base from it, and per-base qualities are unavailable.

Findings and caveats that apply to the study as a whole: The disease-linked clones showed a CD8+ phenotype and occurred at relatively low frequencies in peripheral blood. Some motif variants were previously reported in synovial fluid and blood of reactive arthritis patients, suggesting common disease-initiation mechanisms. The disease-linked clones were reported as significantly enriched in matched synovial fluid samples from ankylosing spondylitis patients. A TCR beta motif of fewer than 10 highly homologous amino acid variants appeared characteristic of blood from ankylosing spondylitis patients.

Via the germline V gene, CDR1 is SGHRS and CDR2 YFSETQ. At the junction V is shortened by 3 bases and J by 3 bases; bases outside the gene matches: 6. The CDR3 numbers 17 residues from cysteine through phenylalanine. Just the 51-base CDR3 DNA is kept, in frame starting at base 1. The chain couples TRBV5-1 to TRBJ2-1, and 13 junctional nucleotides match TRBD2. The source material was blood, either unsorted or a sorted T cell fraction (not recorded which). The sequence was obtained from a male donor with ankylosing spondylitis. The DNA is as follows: TGCGCCAGCAGCTCCGGGACTAGCGGGATGTACTACAATGAGCAGTTCTTC. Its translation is CASSSGTSGMYYNEQFF.